This T cell receptor beta chain was identified in a study of blood T cell repertoires in COVID-19. Study-level information: PBMCs, B-cell-depleted T cells, or T cells provided the cDNA or gDNA that made up the material.

Sequencing was performed with immunoSEQ multiplex PCR; in TCRdb, only in-frame clones are kept and a portion is missing. This table has 270,000 or so clones, approximately 85% appearing once. Germline V lookup: CDR1 SGHRS, CDR2 YFSETQ. CDR3 length equals 17 residues. The V segment lost 4 bases and the J segment 0 bases; nucleotides outside the gene matches: 3. The sample holds a few counts of this clone. The specimen sequenced was PBMCs or T cells enriched from blood (not recorded which). The genes are TRBV5-1 and TRBJ2-3; 15 bases line up with TRBD2. This receptor was obtained from a woman aged 45-65 years who had been exposed to COVID-19. CDR3 amino acids: CASSGTSGGWSTDTQYF. CDR3 bases: TGCGCCAGCAGCGGGACTAGCGGGGGGTGGAGCACAGATACGCAGTATTTT.